This T cell receptor (beta chain) emerged from a study of post-analysis software for immune sequencing data. On the study more broadly: Secondary progressive, relapsing-remitting and progressive-relapsing multiple sclerosis were among the included disease courses. The study, taken as a whole, reports: Significantly lower normalized Chao1 diversity was seen in multiple sclerosis patients than in controls. When patients were compared with controls, a handful of TRBV segments were more frequent, TRBV5-6, TRBV5-1 and TRBV20-1 among them. Batch-mates among the samples co-clustered strongly by F measure.

V was clipped by 7 bases and J by 7 bases; unmatched bases: 4. CDR3 size: 13 residues. CDR1 and CDR2 from the germline V gene are KGHDR and SFDVKD. Concerning this clonotype itself: No antigen is known for it.

Unique molecular identifiers were built into the TCR beta cDNA libraries. cDNA molecules numbering about 490,000 came from approximately 0.91 to 9.4 million T cells. TCRdb re-derived calls from the PCR reads in MiXCR, one entry per CDR3 protein. The sample lists roughly 430,000 distinct CDR3 sequences, approximately 38% occurring once. The V and J genes are TRBV24-1 and TRBJ1-5, with 9 bases that match TRBD1. This clonotype was sampled from a girl aged 2-9 years with multiple sclerosis. The material sequenced was blood. In DNA, the CDR3 is TGTGCCACCAGGCAGGGACAGGGCCAGCCCCAGCATTTT. Protein product: CATRQGQGQPQHF.